This T cell receptor beta chain originates from a study of T cell changes during pregnancy in multiple sclerosis. This CDR3 has 15 amino acids. CDR1 SGHTA and CDR2 FQGTGA come from the germline V gene. Trimming took 2 bases from V and 4 from J; bases not matched to a gene: 5. Produced via immunoSEQ multiplex PCR; TCRdb's table is partial and in-frame only. This sample yields roughly 60,000 clones, of which more than 80% are seen a single time; around 0.57% belongs to the top ten. The receptor was derived from a female donor with multiple sclerosis, enrolled in a pregnancy study. Sequencing used CD4+ T cells from peripheral blood mononuclear cells, obtained in the first trimester of pregnancy. V and J are TRBV7-3 and TRBJ2-1; 7 nucleotides align to TRBD1. For the CDR3, the DNA is TGTGCCAGCAGCTTACAGGGGACAGATTACAATGAGCAGTTCTTC. It encodes CASSLQGTDYNEQFF.